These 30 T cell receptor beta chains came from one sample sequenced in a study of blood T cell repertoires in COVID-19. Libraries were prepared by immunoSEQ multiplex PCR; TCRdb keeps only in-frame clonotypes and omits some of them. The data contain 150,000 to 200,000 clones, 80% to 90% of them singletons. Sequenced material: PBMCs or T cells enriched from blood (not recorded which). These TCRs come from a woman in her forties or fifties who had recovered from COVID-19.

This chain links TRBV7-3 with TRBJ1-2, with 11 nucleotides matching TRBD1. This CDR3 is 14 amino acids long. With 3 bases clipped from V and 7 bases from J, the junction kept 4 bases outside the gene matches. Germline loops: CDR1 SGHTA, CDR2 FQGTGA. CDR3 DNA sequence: TGTGCCAGCAGCTTGGGACAGGGGGAAGGTGGCTACACCTTC. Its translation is CASSLGQGEGGYTF.

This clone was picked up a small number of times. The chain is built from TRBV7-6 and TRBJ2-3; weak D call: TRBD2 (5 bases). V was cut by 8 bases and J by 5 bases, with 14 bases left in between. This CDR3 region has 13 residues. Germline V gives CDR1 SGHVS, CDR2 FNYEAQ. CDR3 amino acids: CASRSALEDTQYF. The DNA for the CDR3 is TGTGCCAGCCGTAGCGCTCTTGAAGATACGCAGTATTTT.

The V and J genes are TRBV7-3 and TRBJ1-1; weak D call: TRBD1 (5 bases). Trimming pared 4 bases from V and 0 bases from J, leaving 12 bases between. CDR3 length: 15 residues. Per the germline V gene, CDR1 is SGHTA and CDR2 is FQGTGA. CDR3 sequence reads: CASSSNTGLNTEAFF. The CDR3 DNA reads TGTGCCAGCAGCTCTAATACAGGTCTGAACACTGAAGCTTTCTTT. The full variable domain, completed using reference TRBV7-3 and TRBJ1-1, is GAGVSQTPSNKVTEKGKYVELRCDPISGHTALYWYRQSLGQGPEFLIYFQGTGAADDSGLPNDRFFAVRPEGSVSTLKIQRTERGDSAVYLCASSSNTGLNTEAFFGQGTRLTVV.

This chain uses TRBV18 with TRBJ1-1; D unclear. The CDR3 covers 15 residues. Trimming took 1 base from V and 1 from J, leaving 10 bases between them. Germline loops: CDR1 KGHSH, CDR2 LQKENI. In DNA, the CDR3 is TGTGCCAGCTCACCACTGGGAGTTCAGAACACTGAAGCTTTCTTT. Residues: CASSPLGVQNTEAFF.

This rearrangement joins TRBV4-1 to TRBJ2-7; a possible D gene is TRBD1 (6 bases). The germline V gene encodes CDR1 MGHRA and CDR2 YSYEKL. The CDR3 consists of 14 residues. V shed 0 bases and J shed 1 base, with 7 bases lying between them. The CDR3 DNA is TGCGCCAGCAGCCAAGAAGGACAGTCCTACGAGCAGTACTTC. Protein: CASSQEGQSYEQYF.

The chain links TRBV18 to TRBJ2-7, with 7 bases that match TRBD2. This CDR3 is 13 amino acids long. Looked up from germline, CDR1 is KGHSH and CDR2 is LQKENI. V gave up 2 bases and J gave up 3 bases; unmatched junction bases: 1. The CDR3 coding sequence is TGTGCCAGCTCACCAGGACTAGGCTACGAGCAGTACTTC. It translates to CASSPGLGYEQYF. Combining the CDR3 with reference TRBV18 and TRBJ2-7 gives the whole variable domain NAGVMQNPRHLVRRRGQEARLRCSPMKGHSHVYWYRQLPEEGLKFMVYLQKENIIDESGMPKERFSAEFPKEGPSILRIQQVVRGDSAAYFCASSPGLGYEQYFGPGTRLTVT.

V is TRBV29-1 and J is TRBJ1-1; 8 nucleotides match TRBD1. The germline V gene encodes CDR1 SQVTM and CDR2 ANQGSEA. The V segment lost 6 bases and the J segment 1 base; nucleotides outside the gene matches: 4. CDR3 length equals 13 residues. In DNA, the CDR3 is TGCAGCGTGATGGACAGGGCGAACACTGAAGCTTTCTTT. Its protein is CSVMDRANTEAFF.

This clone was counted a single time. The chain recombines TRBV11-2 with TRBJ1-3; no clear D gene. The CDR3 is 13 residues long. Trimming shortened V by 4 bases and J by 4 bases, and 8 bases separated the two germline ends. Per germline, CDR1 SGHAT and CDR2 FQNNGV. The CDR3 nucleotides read TGTGCCAGCAGCTCGGGTTCAGGAAACACCATATATTTT. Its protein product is CASSSGSGNTIYF.

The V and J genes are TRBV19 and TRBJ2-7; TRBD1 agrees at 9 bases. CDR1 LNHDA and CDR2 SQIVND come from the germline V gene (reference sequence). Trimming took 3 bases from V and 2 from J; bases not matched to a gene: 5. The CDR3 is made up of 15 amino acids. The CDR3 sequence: CASSMSGTGPYEQYF. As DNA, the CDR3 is TGTGCCAGTAGTATGTCTGGGACAGGGCCCTACGAGCAGTACTTC.

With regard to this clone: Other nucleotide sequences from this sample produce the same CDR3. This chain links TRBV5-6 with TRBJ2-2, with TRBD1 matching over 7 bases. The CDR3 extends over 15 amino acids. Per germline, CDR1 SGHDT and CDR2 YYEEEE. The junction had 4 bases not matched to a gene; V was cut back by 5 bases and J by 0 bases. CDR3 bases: TGTGCCAGCAGTAGACAGGGTGCGAACACCGGGGAGCTGTTTTTT. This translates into CASSRQGANTGELFF.

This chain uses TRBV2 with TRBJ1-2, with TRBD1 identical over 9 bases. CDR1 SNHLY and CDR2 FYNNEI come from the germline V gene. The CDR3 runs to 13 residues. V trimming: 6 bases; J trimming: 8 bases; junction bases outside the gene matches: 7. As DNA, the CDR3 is TGTGCCAGCAGGCCTGGGACAGGGTCCGGCTACACCTTC. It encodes CASRPGTGSGYTF.

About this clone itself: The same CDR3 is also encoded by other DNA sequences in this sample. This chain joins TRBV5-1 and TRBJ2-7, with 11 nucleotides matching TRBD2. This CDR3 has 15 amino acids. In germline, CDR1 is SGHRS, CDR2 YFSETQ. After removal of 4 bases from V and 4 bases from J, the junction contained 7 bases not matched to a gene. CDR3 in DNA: TGCGCCAGCAGCCCCGGGACTAGCGGCATATACGAGCAGTACTTC. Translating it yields CASSPGTSGIYEQYF. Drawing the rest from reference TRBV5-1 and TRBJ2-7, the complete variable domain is KAGVTQTPRYLIKTRGQQVTLSCSPISGHRSVSWYQQTPGQGLQFLFEYFSETQRNKGNFPGRFSGRQFSNSRSEMNVSTLELGDSALYLCASSPGTSGIYEQYFGPGTRLTVT.

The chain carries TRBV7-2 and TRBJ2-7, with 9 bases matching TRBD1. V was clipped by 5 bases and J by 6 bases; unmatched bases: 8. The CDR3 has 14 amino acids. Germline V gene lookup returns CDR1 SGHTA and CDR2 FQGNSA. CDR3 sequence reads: CASSGGTGLIEQYF. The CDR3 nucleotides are TGTGCCAGCAGCGGCGGGACAGGGTTGATCGAGCAGTACTTC.

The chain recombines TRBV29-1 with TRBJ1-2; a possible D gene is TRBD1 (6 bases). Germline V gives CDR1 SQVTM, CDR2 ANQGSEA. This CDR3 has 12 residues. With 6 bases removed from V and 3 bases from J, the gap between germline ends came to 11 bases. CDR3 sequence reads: CSVDSSDYGYTF. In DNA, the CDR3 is TGCAGCGTGGACAGCTCGGACTATGGCTACACCTTC.

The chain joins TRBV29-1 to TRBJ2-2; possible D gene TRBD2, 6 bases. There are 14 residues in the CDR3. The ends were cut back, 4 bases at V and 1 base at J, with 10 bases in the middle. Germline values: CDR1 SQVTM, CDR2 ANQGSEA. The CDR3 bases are TGCAGCGTTGTGGTTAGCGGGAACACCGGGGAGCTGTTTTTT. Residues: CSVVVSGNTGELFF.

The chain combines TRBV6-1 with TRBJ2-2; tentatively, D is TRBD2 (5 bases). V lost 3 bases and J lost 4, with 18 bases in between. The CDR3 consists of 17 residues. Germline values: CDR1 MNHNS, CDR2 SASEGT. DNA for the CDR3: TGTGCCAGCAGTGACACCTACAAGGTTCGGGGCACCGGGGAGCTGTTTTTT. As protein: CASSDTYKVRGTGELFF.

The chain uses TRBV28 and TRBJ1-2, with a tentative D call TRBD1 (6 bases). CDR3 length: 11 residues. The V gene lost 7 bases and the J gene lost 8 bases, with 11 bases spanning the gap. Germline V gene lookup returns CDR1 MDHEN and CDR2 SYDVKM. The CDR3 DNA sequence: TGTGCCAGCACGGGGGGCCTGGGCTACACCTTC. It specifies CASTGGLGYTF.

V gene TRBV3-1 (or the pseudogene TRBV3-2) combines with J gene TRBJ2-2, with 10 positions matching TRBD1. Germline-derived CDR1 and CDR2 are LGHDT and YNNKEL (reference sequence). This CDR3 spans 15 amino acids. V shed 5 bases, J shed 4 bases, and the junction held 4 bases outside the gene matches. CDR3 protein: CASSARQGATGELFF. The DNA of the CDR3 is TGTGCCAGCAGCGCCAGACAGGGGGCCACCGGGGAGCTGTTTTTT.

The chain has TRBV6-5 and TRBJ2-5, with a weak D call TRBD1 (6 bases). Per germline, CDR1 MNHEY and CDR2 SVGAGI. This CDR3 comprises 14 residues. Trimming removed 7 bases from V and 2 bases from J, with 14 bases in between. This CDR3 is CASKVGHLQETQYF. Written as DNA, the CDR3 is TGTGCCAGCAAAGTGGGACACCTTCAAGAGACCCAGTACTTC.

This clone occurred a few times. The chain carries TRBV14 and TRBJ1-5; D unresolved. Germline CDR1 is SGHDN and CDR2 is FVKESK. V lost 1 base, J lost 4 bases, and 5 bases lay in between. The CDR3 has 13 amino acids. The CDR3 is CASSQGLNQPQHF. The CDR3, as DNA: TGTGCCAGCAGCCAAGGTCTAAATCAGCCCCAGCATTTT.

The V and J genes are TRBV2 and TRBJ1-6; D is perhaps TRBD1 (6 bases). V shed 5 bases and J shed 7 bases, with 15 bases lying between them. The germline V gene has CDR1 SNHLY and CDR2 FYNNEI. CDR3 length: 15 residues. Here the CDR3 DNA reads TGTGCCAGCAGTTCTCCGACAGGCCTAAATTCACCCCTCCACTTT. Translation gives CASSSPTGLNSPLHF.

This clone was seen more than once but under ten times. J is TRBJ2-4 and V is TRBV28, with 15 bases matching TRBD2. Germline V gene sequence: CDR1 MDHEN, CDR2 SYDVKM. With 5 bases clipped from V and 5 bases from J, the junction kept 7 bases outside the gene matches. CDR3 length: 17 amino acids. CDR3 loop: CASSPGLAGGPQNIQYF. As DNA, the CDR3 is TGTGCCAGCAGTCCTGGACTAGCGGGAGGGCCCCAAAACATTCAGTACTTC. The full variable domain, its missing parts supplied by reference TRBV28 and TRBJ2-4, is DVKVTQSSRYLVKRTGEKVFLECVQDMDHENMFWYRQDPGLGLRLIYFSYDVKMKEKGDIPEGYSVSREKKERFSLILESASTNQTSMYLCASSPGLAGGPQNIQYFGAGTRLSVL.

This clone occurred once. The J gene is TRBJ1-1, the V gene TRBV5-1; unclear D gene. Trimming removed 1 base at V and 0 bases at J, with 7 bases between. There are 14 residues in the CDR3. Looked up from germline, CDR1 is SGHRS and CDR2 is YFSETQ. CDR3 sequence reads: CASSLRVMNTEAFF. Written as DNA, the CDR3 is TGCGCCAGCAGCTTGCGTGTAATGAACACTGAAGCTTTCTTT.

The CDR3 bases are TGTGCCAGCAGCCGGGACGGACAGGTTAAAGGAAACACCATATATTTT. Its protein is CASSRDGQVKGNTIYF. The chain joins TRBV28 to TRBJ1-3, with 7 bases lining up with TRBD1. This CDR3 has 16 residues. CDR1 and CDR2 (germline): MDHEN, SYDVKM. V gave up 6 bases and J gave up 4 bases; unmatched junction bases: 12.

CDR3 coding DNA: TGCGCCAGCAGCCCCACAGGGACTGGGGCCAACGTCCTGACTTTC. Its protein is CASSPTGTGANVLTF. The chain is built from TRBV4-3 and TRBJ2-6, with D possibly matching TRBD1 (6 bases). The CDR3 is made up of 15 amino acids. V lost 4 bases to trimming and J lost 2 bases, with 9 bases between them. In germline, CDR1 is LGHNA, CDR2 YSLEER.

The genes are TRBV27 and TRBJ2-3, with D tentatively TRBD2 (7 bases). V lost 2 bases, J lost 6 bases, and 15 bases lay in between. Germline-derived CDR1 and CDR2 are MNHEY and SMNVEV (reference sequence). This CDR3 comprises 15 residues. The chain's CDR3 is CASSLNGGPWDTQYF. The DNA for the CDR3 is TGTGCCAGCAGTTTAAACGGGGGGCCTTGGGATACGCAGTATTTT.

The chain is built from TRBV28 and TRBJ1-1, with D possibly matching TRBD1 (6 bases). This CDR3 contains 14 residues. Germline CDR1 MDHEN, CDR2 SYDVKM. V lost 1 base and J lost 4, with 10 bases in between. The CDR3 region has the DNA TGTGCCAGCAGTTTATCACAGGGAACCACTGAAGCTTTCTTT. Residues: CASSLSQGTTEAFF.

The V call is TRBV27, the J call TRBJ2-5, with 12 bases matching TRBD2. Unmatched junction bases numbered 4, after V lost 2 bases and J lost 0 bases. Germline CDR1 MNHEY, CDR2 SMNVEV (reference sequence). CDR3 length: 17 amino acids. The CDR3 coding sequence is TGTGCCAGCAGTTTACCCCGACTAGCGGGAGACCAAGAGACCCAGTACTTC. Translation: CASSLPRLAGDQETQYF.

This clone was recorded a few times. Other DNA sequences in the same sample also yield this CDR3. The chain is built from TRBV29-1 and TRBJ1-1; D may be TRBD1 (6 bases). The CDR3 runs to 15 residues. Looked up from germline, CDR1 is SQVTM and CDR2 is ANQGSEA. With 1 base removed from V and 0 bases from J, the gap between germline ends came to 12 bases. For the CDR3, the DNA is TGCAGCGTTGAAGTTCGGGGGGGCCTGAACACTGAAGCTTTCTTT. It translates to CSVEVRGGLNTEAFF.

The CDR3, as DNA: TGTGCCAGCAGCTCGGACAGGGGGCATCAGCCCCAGCATTTT. It translates to CASSSDRGHQPQHF. The J gene is TRBJ1-5, the V gene TRBV7-2; TRBD1 matches 11 bases. In germline, CDR1 is SGHTA, CDR2 FQGNSA. The CDR3 runs 14 residues. The V segment lost 4 bases and the J segment 5 bases; nucleotides outside the gene matches: 1.